Here is one T cell receptor beta chain with its context. V lost 1 base and J 6 bases, leaving 10 bases between the germline ends. The CDR3 has 13 residues. Germline V gene sequence: CDR1 SGHDT, CDR2 YYEEEE. In the authors' workflow: Reference gene primers were amplified, and this amplification served to estimate nucleated cell counts. Repertoires were generated with immunoSEQ multiplex PCR, while TCRdb's copy carries only in-frame clones and drops some. V, J and clone size reflect that table, while D and trimming were determined from the DNA. The table includes approximately 45,000 clones, around 82% detected once. The source of the sample is a study of blood T cell repertoires in COVID-19. At the level of the study: Sources were T cells, B-cell-depleted T cells, or PBMCs; the material itself was cDNA or gDNA.

V is TRBV5-6 and J is TRBJ1-2; unclear D gene. This clonotype was sampled from a woman older than 75 with acute or convalescent COVID-19. Material: peripheral blood. The CDR3 is CASSLLQLHGYTF. The DNA of the CDR3 is TGTGCCAGCAGCTTGTTACAGTTGCATGGCTACACCTTC.